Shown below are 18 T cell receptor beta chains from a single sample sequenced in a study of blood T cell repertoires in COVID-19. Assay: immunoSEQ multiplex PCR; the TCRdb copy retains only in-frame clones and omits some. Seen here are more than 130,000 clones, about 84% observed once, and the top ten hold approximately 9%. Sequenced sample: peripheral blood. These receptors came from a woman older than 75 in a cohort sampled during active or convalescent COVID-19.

CDR3 sequence reads: CASSLELTDPNYGYTF. Here the CDR3 DNA reads TGTGCCAGCAGCTTGGAGTTGACTGACCCTAACTATGGCTACACCTTC. The gene calls are TRBV5-4 and TRBJ1-2; no reliable D call. The CDR3 runs to 16 residues. Germline V lookup: CDR1 SGHNT, CDR2 YYREEE (reference sequence). The germline V and J ends were trimmed by 0 bases and 0 bases, with 12 bases remaining between them.

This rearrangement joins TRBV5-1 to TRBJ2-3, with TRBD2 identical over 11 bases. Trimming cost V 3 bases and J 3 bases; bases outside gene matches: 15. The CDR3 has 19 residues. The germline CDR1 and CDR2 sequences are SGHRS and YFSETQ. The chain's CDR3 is CASSSDPVVLAGVTDTQYF. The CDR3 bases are TGCGCCAGCAGCTCGGACCCCGTTGTACTAGCGGGGGTGACAGATACGCAGTATTTT.

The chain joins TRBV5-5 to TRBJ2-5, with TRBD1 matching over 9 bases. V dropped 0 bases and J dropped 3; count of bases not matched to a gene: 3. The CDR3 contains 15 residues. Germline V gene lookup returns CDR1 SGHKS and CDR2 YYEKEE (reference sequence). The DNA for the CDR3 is TGTGCCAGCAGCTTGGTTGGGACAGGGAAAGAGACCCAGTACTTC. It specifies CASSLVGTGKETQYF.

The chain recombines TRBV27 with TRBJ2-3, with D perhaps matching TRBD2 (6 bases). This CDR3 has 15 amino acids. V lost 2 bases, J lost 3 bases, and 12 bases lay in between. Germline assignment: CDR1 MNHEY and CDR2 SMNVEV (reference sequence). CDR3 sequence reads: CASSLGGLITDTQYF. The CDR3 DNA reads TGTGCCAGCAGTTTAGGGGGACTGATTACAGATACGCAGTATTTT.

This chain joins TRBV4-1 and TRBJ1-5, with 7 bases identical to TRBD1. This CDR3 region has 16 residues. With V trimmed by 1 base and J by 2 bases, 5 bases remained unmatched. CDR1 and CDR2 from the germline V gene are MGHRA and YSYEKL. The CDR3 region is CASSQGRGGRNQPQHF. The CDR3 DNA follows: TGCGCCAGCAGCCAAGGAAGAGGGGGCCGCAATCAGCCCCAGCATTTT.

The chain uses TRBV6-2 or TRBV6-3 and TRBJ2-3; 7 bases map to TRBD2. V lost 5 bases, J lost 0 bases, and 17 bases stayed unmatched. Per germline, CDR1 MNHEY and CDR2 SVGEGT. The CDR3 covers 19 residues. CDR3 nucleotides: TGTGCCAGCAGTACTGACCTCCTCAAAAGCGGGGCTAGCACAGATACGCAGTATTTT. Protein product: CASSTDLLKSGASTDTQYF.

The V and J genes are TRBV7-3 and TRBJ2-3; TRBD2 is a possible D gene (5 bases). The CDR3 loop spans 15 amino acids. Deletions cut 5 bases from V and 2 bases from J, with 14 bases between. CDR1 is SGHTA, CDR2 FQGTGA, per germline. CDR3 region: CASSLQPGITDTQYF. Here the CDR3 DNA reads TGTGCCAGCAGCCTACAGCCGGGGATCACAGATACGCAGTATTTT.

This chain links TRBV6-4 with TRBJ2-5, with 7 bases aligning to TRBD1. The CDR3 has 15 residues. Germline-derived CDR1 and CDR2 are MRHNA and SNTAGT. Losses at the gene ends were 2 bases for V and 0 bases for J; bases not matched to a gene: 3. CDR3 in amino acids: CASSDLDRDQETQYF. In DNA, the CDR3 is TGTGCCAGCAGTGACCTCGACAGGGACCAAGAGACCCAGTACTTC.

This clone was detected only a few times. Written as DNA, the CDR3 is TGTGCCAGCAGCCAAGGGACAGCGGGGGGGCCGAGCTCCTACAATGAGCAGTTCTTC. Residues: CASSQGTAGGPSSYNEQFF. The rearrangement joins TRBV4-2 to TRBJ2-1; 10 nucleotides agree with TRBD2. Losses at the gene ends were 1 base for V and 0 bases for J; bases not matched to a gene: 9. CDR1 and CDR2 (germline): LGHNA, YNFKEQ. This CDR3 has 19 residues.

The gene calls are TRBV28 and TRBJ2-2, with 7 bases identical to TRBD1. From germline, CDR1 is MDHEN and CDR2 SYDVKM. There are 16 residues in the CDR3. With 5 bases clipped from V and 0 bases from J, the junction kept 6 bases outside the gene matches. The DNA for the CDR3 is TGTGCCAGCAGTGCCATGACAGGGCCGAACACCGGGGAGCTGTTTTTT. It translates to CASSAMTGPNTGELFF.

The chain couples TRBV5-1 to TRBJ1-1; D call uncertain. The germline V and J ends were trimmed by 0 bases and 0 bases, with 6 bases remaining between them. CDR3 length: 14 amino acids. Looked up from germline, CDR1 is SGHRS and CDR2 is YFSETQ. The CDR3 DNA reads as TGCGCCAGCAGCTTGGGGACTTTGAACACTGAAGCTTTCTTT. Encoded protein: CASSLGTLNTEAFF.

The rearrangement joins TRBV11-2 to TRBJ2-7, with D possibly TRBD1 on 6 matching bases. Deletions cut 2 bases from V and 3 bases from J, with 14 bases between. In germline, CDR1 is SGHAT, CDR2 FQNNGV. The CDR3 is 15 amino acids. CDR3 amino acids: CASSLQFDRRYEQYV. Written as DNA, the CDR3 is TGTGCCAGCAGCTTACAATTCGACAGGCGCTACGAGCAGTACGTC.

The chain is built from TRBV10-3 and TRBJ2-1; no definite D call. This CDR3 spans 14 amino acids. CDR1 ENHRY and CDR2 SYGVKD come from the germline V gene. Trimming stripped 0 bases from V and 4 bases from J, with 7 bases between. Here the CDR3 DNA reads TGTGCCATCAGTGAGTCGACACAATACAATGAGCAGTTCTTC. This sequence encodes CAISESTQYNEQFF.

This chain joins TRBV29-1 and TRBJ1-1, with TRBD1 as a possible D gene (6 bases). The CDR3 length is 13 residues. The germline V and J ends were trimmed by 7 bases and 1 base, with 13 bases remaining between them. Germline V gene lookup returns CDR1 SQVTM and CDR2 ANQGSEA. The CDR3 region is CSASRGRNTEAFF. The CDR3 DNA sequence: TGCAGCGCCTCCAGGGGCAGGAACACTGAAGCTTTCTTT.

In nucleotides, the CDR3 is TGTGCCAGCAGGAGGGGAGGGTTTTACACTGAAGCTTTCTTT. It yields the protein CASRRGGFYTEAFF. The V gene is TRBV25-1, the J gene TRBJ1-1; the D gene is possibly TRBD1 (5 bases). With 6 bases removed from V and 3 bases from J, the gap between germline ends came to 14 bases. CDR3 length: 14 residues. Germline CDR1 is MGHDK and CDR2 is SYGVNS.

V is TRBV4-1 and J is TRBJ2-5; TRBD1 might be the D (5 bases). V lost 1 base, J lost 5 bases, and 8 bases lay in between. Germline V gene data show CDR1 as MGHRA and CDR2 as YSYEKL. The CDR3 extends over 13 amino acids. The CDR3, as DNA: TGCGCCAGCAGCCAAGGACAGTGGGAGACCCAGTACTTC. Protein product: CASSQGQWETQYF.

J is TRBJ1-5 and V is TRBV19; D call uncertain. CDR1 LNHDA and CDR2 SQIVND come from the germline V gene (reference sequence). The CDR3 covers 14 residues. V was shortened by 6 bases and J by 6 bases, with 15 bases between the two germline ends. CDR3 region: CASSREGVSQPQHF. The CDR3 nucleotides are TGTGCCAGTAGCCGAGAGGGAGTTAGTCAGCCCCAGCATTTT.

CDR3 region: CASSFSLAPLNTGELFF. The DNA of the CDR3 is TGTGCCAGCAGCTTCTCTCTAGCTCCCCTGAACACCGGGGAGCTGTTTTTT. The chain employs TRBV5-4 and TRBJ2-2; D perhaps matches TRBD2 (5 bases). Germline-derived CDR1 and CDR2 are SGHNT and YYREEE (reference sequence). Trimming left V 2 bases short and J 1 base short, with 15 bases between. The CDR3 contains 17 residues.